The clone carrying this T cell receptor (beta chain) came up a few times. Its antigen is currently unknown. This specimen comes from a study of blood T cells in healthy people across ages. Study results and caveats: Estimated diversity across one million T cells was deemed an underestimate. Compared with aged donors, long-lived donors showed fewer expanded clones, suggesting selection.

Trimming shortened V by 5 bases and J by 4 bases, and 20 bases separated the two germline ends. CDR1 and CDR2 (germline): SEHNR, FQNEAQ (reference sequence). CDR3 length equals 16 residues. The second PCR ran about 6 to 12 cycles with a sample-barcoded 5' primer and J-beta primers. TCRdb ran MiXCR on the 5' RACE reads and lists one entry per CDR3 protein. The repertoire includes roughly 1.6 million distinct CDR3 sequences, roughly a third of them detected once, and 11% sits in the top ten. The sequence derives from a woman younger than 45 in good health. Sequencing was performed on blood. J is TRBJ1-2 and V is TRBV7-9, with D perhaps TRBD1 (5 bases). The CDR3 DNA sequence: TGTGCCAGCAGCCCAAATACGGTGGGGCTAGGCTATGGCTACACCTTC. Its translation: CASSPNTVGLGYGYTF.